This T cell receptor beta chain is drawn from a study of cytomegalovirus exposure and HLA in healthy donors. General observations from the study: Among the CMV-associated chains, a few were confirmed in vitro as specific for CMV antigens. Rare TCR sequences predominated, though certain public TCRs were found in many donors.

This CDR3 has 16 residues. The V end was cut by 3 bases, the J end by 8 bases, with 20 bases between. The germline gives CDR1 MNHEY, CDR2 SMNVEV (reference sequence). It was with 60 Vbeta and 13 Jbeta primers that the PCR ran. This table comes from immunoSEQ multiplex PCR, and its TCRdb copy is limited to in-frame clones, with some not included. The sample lists about 170,000 clones, 80% occurring once. Remarks on this clone: The antigen is unknown.

The sequencing sample was made of PBMCs. The V call is TRBV27, the J call TRBJ2-1, with a tentative D call TRBD2 (5 bases). This receptor was taken from a male donor in good health and CMV-seronegative. The CDR3 is CASSFRRPPRGHEQFF. CDR3 nucleotide sequence: TGTGCCAGCAGTTTTCGCCGCCCCCCCCGGGGTCATGAGCAGTTCTTC.